The entry below gives a single TCR beta chain sequence along with its context. This sample was included in a study of cytomegalovirus exposure and HLA in healthy donors. The germline V gene has CDR1 KGHSH and CDR2 LQKENI. The junction had 6 bases not matched to a gene; V was cut back by 3 bases and J by 2 bases. This CDR3 spans 15 amino acids. The study ran its PCR with 60 Vbeta and 13 Jbeta primers. Source study methods: Later, an analysis found roughly 80 million unique TCR beta chains, and about 9.9 million of these were shared. Clones were read by immunoSEQ multiplex PCR, and TCRdb kept only the in-frame ones, dropping some. The V and J calls and the clone size are those of that table, but D and trimming were determined from the DNA. The sample lists roughly 140,000 clones; about 80% were seen once.

The chain uses TRBV18 and TRBJ1-1; 7 bases are a match to TRBD1. This receptor was identified in a woman between 55 and 75 years old in good health and CMV-seropositive. Source material: PBMCs. The CDR3: CASSPGTVGNTEAFF. Here the CDR3 DNA reads TGTGCCAGCTCACCGGGGACAGTTGGTAACACTGAAGCTTTCTTT.